This T cell receptor (beta chain) came from a study of blood T cell repertoires in COVID-19 (dated by TCRdb to 2018 to 2020). At the level of the whole study: Collaborator samples came from the United States, Italy and Spain and covered acute and convalescent phases of COVID-19. The prospective study material was composed of cDNA or gDNA derived from T cells, B-cell-depleted T cells, or PBMCs. The dataset comprised deeply sampled blood TCRbeta repertoires from subjects exposed to, actively infected with, or recovered from COVID-19. A freely available public database, intended as a resource for researchers studying the immune response to SARS-CoV-2, is where the repertoires were released. The samples were drawn from two sources: the first 160 participants of the ongoing ImmuneRACE study, and some 1,300 subjects contributed by 6 global collaborators. Sample metadata almost always included a de-identified subject ID, COVID-19 status, age in years and sex. Where available, HLA class I and class II types were obtained from metadata supplied by the sample provider rather than from assay-based typing. Broader findings and caveats from the paper: The quantity of clinical and demographic metadata differed by source and by participant and was supplied without curation.

Collaborating institutions collected whole blood in K2EDTA tubes following their own protocols. Collaborator samples were shipped for TCRbeta analysis as frozen whole blood, isolated PBMCs, or DNA extracted from either sample type. A remark on this clone: Its antigen remains undetermined. No much larger clone is present one base from it, and per-base qualities are unavailable.

The germline V gene provides CDR1 SGDLS and CDR2 YYNGEE. V gives up 3 bases and J gives up 4 bases, and the segment between their germline ends measures 15 bases. The CDR3, from cysteine to phenylalanine, totals 15 residues. Only the CDR3 DNA is retained, 45 bases long and in frame from the first base. TCRbeta CDR3 regions were amplified from genomic DNA by means of the immunoSEQ Assay, a bias-controlled multiplex PCR. The authors' pipeline ran thus. The number of nucleated cells in each sample was estimated from the amplification of reference gene primers within the assay. Sequence reads were collapsed and filtered to measure the absolute abundance of every unique TCRbeta CDR3 rearrangement. Productive Simpson clonality was computed per sample as the square root of Simpson's diversity index over productive rearrangements. Entries here come from immuneACCESS through TCRdb and include only in-frame sequences with V and J called. Some clones fail to appear in such tables; in the studies checked, an unresolved V gene covers under half of the shortfall, and the cause of the remainder is unknown. That table is the source of V, J and clone size, and D and trimming were worked out from the DNA. The table for this sample lists some 200,000 clones; 85% to 90% of them were counted only once. The top ten constitute roughly 3.6% of the sample.

The sequence joins TRBV9 to TRBJ2-3, with TRBD2 tentatively as D gene (7 bases match). Sequencing was done on a sample of peripheral blood. This receptor was identified in a man aged 18 to 29 with active or convalescent COVID-19. CDR3 sequence: CASSGRGGVSDTQYF. The base sequence is TGTGCCAGCAGCGGCCGAGGGGGGGTATCAGATACGCAGTATTTT.